This T cell receptor (beta chain) was obtained from a study of cytomegalovirus exposure and HLA in healthy donors. Findings and caveats of the study: Follow-up analysis later connected one missense variant in DCLRE1C with trimming of TCR beta V- and J-genes. An ancestry cluster, one associated with Asian ancestry, reportedly showed fewer N-insertions than the 666-donor mean in a later analysis.

Healthy donors of bone marrow made up the group. Use of 60 Vbeta and 13 Jbeta primers characterized the PCR. Assay used: immunoSEQ multiplex PCR; TCRdb lists only in-frame clones, some missing. The sample consists of about 150,000 clones, about 80% of them appearing once. This clone was seen a few times. Its target is unknown. The TCR comes from a young man in good health and CMV-seropositive. Specimen: PBMCs.

DNA of the CDR3: TGTGCCAGCGTCGGGACTAGCGGGAGTAGGGGCTACGAGCAGTACTTC. Translated, it gives CASVGTSGSRGYEQYF. V and J are TRBV28 and TRBJ2-7, with 14 bases matching TRBD2. Trimming at V came to 8 bases and at J to 3 bases, leaving 9 bases not matched to a gene. Per the germline V gene, CDR1 is MDHEN and CDR2 is SYDVKM. The CDR3 covers 16 residues.